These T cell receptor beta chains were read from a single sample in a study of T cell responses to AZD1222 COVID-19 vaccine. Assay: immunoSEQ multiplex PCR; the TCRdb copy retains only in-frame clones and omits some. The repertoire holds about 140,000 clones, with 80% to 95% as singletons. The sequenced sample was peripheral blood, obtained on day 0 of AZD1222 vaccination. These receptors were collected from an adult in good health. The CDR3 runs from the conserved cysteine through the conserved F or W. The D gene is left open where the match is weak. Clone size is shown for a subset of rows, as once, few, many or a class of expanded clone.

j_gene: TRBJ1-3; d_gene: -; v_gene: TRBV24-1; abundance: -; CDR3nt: TGTGCCACCACGGAGGGCGGCTCTGGAAACACCATATATTTT; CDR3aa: CATTEGGSGNTIYF
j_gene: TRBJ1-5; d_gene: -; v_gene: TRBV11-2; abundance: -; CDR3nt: TGTGCCAGCAGCTCCGGGCCCCATAGCAATCAGCCCCAGCATTTT; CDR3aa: CASSSGPHSNQPQHF
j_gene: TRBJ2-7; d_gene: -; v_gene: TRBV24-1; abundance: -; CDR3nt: TGTGCCACCAGTGATCCTAAAGGGACACACGAGCAGTACTTC; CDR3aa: CATSDPKGTHEQYF
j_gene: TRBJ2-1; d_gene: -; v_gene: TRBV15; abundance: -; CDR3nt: TGTGCCACCAGCAGAGGGCTAGCACTAGACAATGAGCAGTTCTTC; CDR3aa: CATSRGLALDNEQFF
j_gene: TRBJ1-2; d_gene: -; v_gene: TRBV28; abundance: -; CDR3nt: TGTGCCAGCAGTTTCCCCGCCTCGACAGCGACCTATGGCTACACCTTC; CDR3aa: CASSFPASTATYGYTF
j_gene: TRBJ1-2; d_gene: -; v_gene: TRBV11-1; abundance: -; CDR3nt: TGTGCCAGCAGCTTACAAGGGGACGGCTACACCTTC; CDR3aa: CASSLQGDGYTF
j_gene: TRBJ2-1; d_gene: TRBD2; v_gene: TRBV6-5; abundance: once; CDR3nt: TGTGCCAGCAGTTCCCTAGCGGGGGGCCCCTACAATGAGCAGTTCTTC; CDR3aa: CASSSLAGGPYNEQFF
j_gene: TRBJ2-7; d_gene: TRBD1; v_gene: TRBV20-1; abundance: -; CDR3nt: TGCAGTGCTAGTGCCGGGACAGGGAACGAGCAGTACTTC; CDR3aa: CSASAGTGNEQYF
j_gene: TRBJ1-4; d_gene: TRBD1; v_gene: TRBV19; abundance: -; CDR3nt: TGTGCCAGTAGTGCCGCCGGGACAGGGGCCCTAAATGAAAAACTGTTTTTT; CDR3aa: CASSAAGTGALNEKLFF
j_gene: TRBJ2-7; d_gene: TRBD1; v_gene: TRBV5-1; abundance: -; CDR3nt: TGCGCCAGCACCCAATTACCGGGACAGGGCTACGAGCAGTACTTC; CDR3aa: CASTQLPGQGYEQYF
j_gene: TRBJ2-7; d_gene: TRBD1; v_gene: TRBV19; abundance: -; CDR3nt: TGTGCCAGTAGTATTTTTGGGACAGATCGCGAGCAGTACTTC; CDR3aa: CASSIFGTDREQYF
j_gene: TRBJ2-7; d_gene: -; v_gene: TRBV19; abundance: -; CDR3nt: TGTGCCAGTAGTCTGCGGAATTCTGGCGAGCAGTACTTC; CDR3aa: CASSLRNSGEQYF
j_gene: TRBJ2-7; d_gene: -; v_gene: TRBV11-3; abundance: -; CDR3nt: TGTGCCAGCAGCACGTTCTCAAGCGAGCAGTACTTC; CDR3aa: CASSTFSSEQYF
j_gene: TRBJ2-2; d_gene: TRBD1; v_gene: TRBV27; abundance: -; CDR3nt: TGTGCCAGCAAGACGGGACAGGCGAACACCGGGGAGCTGTTTTTT; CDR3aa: CASKTGQANTGELFF
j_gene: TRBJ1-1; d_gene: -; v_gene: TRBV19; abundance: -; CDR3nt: TGTGCCAGTAGTATAGCGACAGGACACACTGAAGCTTTCTTT; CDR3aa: CASSIATGHTEAFF
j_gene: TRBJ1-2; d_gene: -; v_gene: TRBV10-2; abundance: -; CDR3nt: TGCGCCAGCAGTGAGCAGGCCCGAGGTCTGTACTATGGCTACACCTTC; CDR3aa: CASSEQARGLYYGYTF
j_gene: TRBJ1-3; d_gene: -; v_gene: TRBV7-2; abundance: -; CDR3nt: TGTGCCAGCAGCCCCCGCCCGGACGGAGGAAACACCATATATTTT; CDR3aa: CASSPRPDGGNTIYF
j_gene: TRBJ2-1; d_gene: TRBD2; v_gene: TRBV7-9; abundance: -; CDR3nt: TGTGCCAGCAGCTTAGTGGGTGGGGTTTTGGTTAGCGGGAACAATGAGCAGTTCTTC; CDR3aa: CASSLVGGVLVSGNNEQFF
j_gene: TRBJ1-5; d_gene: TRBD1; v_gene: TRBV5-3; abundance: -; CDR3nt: TGTGCCAGAAGCTTAGGCAGGACAGGCGAGGAAAGGCAGCCCCAGCATTTT; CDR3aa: CARSLGRTGEERQPQHF
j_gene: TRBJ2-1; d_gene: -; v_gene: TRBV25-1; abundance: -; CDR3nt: TGTGCCAGCAGTCTCGAGAGGGGGAGGTTCTTC; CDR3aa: CASSLERGRFF
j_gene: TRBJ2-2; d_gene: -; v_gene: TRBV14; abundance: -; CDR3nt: TGTGCCAGCAGCCGGGAAGTGACAGTGAACACCGGGGAGCTGTTTTTT; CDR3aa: CASSREVTVNTGELFF
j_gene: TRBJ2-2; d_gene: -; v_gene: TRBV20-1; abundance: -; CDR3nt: TGCAGTGCTAGTGGGTGGGGTCAGAACACCGGGGAGCTGTTTTTT; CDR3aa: CSASGWGQNTGELFF
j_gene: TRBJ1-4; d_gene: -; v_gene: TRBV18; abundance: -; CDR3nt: TGTGCCAGCTCACCCCGTGGGGCCGGGGGTGAAAAACTGTTTTTT; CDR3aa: CASSPRGAGGEKLFF
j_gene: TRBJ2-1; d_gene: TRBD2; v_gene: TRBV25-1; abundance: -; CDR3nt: TGTGCCAGCAGTGAGCCGGGGGGACCTACGTACTCAAAGCAGTTCTTC; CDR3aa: CASSEPGGPTYSKQFF
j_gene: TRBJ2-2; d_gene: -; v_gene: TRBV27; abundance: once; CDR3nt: TGTGCCAGCAGTCCCGCCCGAGGGAAGGGGGAGCTGTTTTTT; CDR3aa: CASSPARGKGELFF
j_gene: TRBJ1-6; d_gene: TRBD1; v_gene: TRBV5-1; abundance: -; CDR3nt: TGCGCCAGCAGCCTAGGGACAGGCGGTAATTCACCCCTCCACTTT; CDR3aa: CASSLGTGGNSPLHF
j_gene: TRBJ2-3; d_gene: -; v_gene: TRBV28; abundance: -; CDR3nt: TGTGCCAGCAGACCATCCATCCTCTTTGGGGGCACAGATACGCAGTATTTT; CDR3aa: CASRPSILFGGTDTQYF
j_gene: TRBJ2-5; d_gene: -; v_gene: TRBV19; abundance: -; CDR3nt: TGTGCCAGTAGTATCGGAGGAGGGCGGCGGCAAGAGACCCAGTACTTC; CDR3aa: CASSIGGGRRQETQYF
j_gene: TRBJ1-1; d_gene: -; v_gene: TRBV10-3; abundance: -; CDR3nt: TGTGCCATCAGTGATGGACCTGAAGCTTTCTTT; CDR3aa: CAISDGPEAFF
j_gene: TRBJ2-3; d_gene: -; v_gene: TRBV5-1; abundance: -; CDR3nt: TGCGCCAGCAGACAAACAGATACGCAGTATTTT; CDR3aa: CASRQTDTQYF
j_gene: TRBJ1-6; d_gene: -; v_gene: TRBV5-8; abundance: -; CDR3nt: TGTGCCAGCTCTTTACAGGGAAACTCCTATAATTCACCCCTCCACTTT; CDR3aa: CASSLQGNSYNSPLHF
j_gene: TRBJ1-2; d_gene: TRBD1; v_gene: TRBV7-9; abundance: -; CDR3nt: TGTGCCAGCAGCCCACCGGGACAGCGAACTTATGGCTACACCTTC; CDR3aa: CASSPPGQRTYGYTF
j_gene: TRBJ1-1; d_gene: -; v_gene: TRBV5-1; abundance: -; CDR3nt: TGCGCCAGCAGGGTGGGGCCGAGCACTGAAGCTTTCTTT; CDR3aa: CASRVGPSTEAFF
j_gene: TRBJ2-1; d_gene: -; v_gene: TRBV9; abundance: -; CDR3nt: TGTGCCAGCAGCGTAGGCGGTCTTTCCTACAATGAGCAGTTCTTC; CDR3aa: CASSVGGLSYNEQFF
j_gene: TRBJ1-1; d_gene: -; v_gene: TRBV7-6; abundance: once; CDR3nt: TGTGCCAGCAGCTTAGAGTCAGGCTTTGGCACTGAAGCTTTCTTT; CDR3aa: CASSLESGFGTEAFF
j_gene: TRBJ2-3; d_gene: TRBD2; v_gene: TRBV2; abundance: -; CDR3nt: TGTGCCAGCGTGAGGCGCGGGGGTACAGATACGCAGTATTTT; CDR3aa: CASVRRGGTDTQYF
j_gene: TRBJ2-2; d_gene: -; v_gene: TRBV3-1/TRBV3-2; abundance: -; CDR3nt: TGTGCCAGCAGCTTTCAGGGGGGGGTCACCGGGGAGCTGTTTTTT; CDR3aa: CASSFQGGVTGELFF
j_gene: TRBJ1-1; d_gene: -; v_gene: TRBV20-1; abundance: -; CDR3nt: TGCAGTGCTAGTGGGAGGGACACTGAAGCTTTCTTT; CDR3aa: CSASGRDTEAFF
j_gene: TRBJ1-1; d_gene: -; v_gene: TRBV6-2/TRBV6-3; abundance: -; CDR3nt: TGTGCCAGCAGTCGGACAGCCATCGGCACTGAAGCTTTCTTT; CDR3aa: CASSRTAIGTEAFF
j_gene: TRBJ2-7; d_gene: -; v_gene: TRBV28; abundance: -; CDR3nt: TGTGCCAGTAATTTATTAGCGGATTCCTACTACGAGCAGTACTTC; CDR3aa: CASNLLADSYYEQYF
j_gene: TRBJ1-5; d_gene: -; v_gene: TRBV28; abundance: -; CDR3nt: TGTGCCAGCAGTTTCGGACCTGGACAGACGGGTCAGCCCCAGCATTTT; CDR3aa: CASSFGPGQTGQPQHF
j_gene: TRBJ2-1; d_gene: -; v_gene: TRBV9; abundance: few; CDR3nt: TGTGCCAGCAGCCTCCGGGACAATGAGCAGTTCTTC; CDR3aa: CASSLRDNEQFF
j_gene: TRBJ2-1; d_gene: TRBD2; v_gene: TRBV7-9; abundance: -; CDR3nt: TGTGCCAGCAGCTTAGTGGCGGGAGTGAGTGAGCAGTTCTTC; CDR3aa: CASSLVAGVSEQFF
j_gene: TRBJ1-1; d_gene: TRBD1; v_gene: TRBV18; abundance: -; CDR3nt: TGTGCCAGCTCACCGGACAGGTACGGCACTGAAGCTTTCTTT; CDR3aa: CASSPDRYGTEAFF
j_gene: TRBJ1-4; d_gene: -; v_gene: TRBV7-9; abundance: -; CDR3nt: TGTGCCAGCAGCGCACTAACCCTTATGGAACTGTTTTTT; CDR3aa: CASSALTLMELFF
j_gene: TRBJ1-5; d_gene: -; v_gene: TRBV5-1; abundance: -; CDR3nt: TGCGCCAGCGCCAAGGCGGAAAATCAGCCCCAGCATTTT; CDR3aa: CASAKAENQPQHF
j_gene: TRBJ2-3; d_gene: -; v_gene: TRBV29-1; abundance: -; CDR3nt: TGCAGCGTGGCAGGAGCGATCGGGACAGATACGCAGTATTTT; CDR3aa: CSVAGAIGTDTQYF
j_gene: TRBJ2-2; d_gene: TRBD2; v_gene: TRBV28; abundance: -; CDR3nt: TGTGCCAGCGGGGGTAGCGGGAGGAGGTACACCGGGGAGCTGTTTTTT; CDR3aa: CASGGSGRRYTGELFF
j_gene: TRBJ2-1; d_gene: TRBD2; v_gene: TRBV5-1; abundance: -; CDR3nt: TGCGCCAGCAGCTTGGGACTAGCGGGGGGAAATGAGCAGTTCTTC; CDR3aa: CASSLGLAGGNEQFF
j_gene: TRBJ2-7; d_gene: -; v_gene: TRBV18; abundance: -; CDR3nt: TGTGCCAGCTCACCACCAAGTCTTCCCGAGCAGTACTTC; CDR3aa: CASSPPSLPEQYF
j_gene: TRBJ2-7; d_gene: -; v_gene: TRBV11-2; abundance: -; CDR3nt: TGTGCCAGCAGCTTAGTTTCCGAGCAGTACTTC; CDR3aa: CASSLVSEQYF
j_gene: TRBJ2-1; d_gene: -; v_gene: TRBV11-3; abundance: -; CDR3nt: TGTGCCAGCAGCCTAGGGCGGGGCTATGAGCAGTTCTTC; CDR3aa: CASSLGRGYEQFF
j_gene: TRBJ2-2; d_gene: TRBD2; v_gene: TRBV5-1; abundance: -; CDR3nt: TGCGCCAGCAGCTTGGACGGGGGGACCTCCGGGGAGCTGTTTTTT; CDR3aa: CASSLDGGTSGELFF
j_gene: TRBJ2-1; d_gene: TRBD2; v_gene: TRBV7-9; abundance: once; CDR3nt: TGTGCCACCACTTGGCTAGCGGGAGTTAATGAGCAGTTCTTC; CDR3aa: CATTWLAGVNEQFF
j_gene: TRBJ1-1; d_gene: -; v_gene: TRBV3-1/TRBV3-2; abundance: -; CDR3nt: TGTGCCAGCAGTGACCAGGGGTACACTGAAGCTTTCTTT; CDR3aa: CASSDQGYTEAFF
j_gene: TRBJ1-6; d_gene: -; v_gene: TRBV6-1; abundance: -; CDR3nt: TGTGCCAGCAGTGACGACAGGAATTCACCCCTCCACTTT; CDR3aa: CASSDDRNSPLHF
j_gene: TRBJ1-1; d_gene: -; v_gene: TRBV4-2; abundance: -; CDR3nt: TGTGCCAGCAGCCAAGATTATGAGTGGTGGGGGAACACTGAAGCTTTCTTT; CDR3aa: CASSQDYEWWGNTEAFF
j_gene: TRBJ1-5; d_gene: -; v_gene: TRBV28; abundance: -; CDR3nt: TGTGCCAGCAGTTTACAGGGGCCCCAGCATTTT; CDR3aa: CASSLQGPQHF
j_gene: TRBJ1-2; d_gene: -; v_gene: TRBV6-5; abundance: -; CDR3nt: TGTGCCACCCCGAACTTTGGCTTCAACTATGGCTACACCTTC; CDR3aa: CATPNFGFNYGYTF
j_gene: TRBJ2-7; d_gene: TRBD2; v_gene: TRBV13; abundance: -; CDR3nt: TGTGCCAGCAGCTTAGGGCTAGCGGATAACTCCTACGAGCAGTACTTC; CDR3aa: CASSLGLADNSYEQYF